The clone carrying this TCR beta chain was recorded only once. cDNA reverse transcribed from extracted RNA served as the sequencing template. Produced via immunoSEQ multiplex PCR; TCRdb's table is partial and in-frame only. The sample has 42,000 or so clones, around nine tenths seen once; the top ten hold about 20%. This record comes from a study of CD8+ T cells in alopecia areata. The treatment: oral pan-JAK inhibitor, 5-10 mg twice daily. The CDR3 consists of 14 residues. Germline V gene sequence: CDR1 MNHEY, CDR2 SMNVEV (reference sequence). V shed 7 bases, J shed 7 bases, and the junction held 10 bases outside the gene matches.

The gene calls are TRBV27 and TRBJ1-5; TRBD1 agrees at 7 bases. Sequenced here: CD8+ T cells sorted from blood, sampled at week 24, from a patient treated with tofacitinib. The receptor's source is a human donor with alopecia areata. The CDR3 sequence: CASNKSGQNQPQHF. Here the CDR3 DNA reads TGTGCCAGCAATAAATCGGGACAGAACCAGCCCCAGCATTTT.